This T cell receptor (beta chain) comes out of a study of Tregs in tolerant kidney transplant recipients. This clone is deemed medium-sized. The CDR3 consists of 14 residues. Trimming took 6 bases from V and 7 from J, leaving 15 bases between them. Germline CDR1 and CDR2: SNHLY and FYNNEI. Here immunoSEQ multiplex PCR was the method, and the copy in TCRdb shows in-frame clones only, minus some. Of over 60,000 clones in the sample, roughly 89% were seen once. Unstimulated regulatory T cells (CD4+CD25+CD127-), CD4+CD25- non-regulatory cells, CD4 and CD8 cells were FACS-sorted from thawed PBMCs. The chain couples TRBV2 to TRBJ1-4; a weak D match, TRBD1 (6 bases). This clonotype was sampled from a human donor in good health. The sample taken for sequencing was CD4+ T cells from blood. Here the CDR3 reads CASSPWDISEKLFF. The CDR3 nucleotides read TGTGCCAGCAGCCCCTGGGACATCAGTGAAAAACTGTTTTTT.